These 27 T cell receptor beta chains were sequenced from one sample in a study of blood T cell repertoires in COVID-19. Generated by immunoSEQ multiplex PCR, the TCRdb table keeps only in-frame clones and is missing some. The sample has about 250,000 clones, approximately 86% seen once. Material for sequencing was PBMCs or T cells enriched from blood (not recorded which). Every receptor here comes from a young woman with acute COVID-19.

This clone appeared a few times. The V call is TRBV21-1, the J call TRBJ1-1; TRBD1 is the table's D call and was not checked against the DNA. TRBV21-1 represents a pseudogene. The CDR3 is made up of 15 amino acids. DNA for the CDR3: TGTGCCAGCCGATATAAATGGCACGAACGAACTGAAGCTTTCTTT. Protein product: CASRYKWHERTEAFF.

The gene calls are TRBV11-2 and TRBJ2-1; D is unclear. The CDR3 contains 13 residues. The germline V gene encodes CDR1 SGHAT and CDR2 FQNNGV. The germline V and J ends were trimmed by 1 base and 8 bases, with 9 bases remaining between them. In nucleotides, the CDR3 is TGTGCCAGCAGCTTAGGTGGGCTACATGAGCAGTTCTTC. Translation: CASSLGGLHEQFF.

For this clone: The germline gene is not matched at one end of the junction; a read error may be the cause. This chain connects TRBV7-7 to TRBJ2-3; maybe TRBD1 (10 bases). Per the germline V gene, CDR1 is SSHAT and CDR2 is FNYEAQ (reference sequence). The CDR3 is 15 amino acids. CDR3 DNA sequence: TGTGCTAGCAGCGGGGGGACAGGGGTTTCAGATACGCAGTATTTT. Amino acids: CASSGGTGVSDTQYF.

This chain links TRBV7-8 with TRBJ2-1, with D perhaps TRBD2 (6 bases). CDR1 SGHVS and CDR2 FQNEAQ come from the germline V gene. The CDR3 has 15 residues. V lost 2 bases, J lost 4 bases, and 12 bases lay in between. The CDR3 loop reads CASSLPQSGYNEQFF. The CDR3 nucleotides read TGTGCCAGCAGCTTACCACAGAGCGGGTACAATGAGCAGTTCTTC.

The CDR3 nucleotides are TGTGCCAGCAGTTTAGCGGGGGCGATTTTCTACGAGCAGTACTTC. Residues: CASSLAGAIFYEQYF. The chain employs TRBV27 and TRBJ2-7, with D possibly being TRBD2 (7 bases). The CDR3 has 15 amino acids. Germline V lookup: CDR1 MNHEY, CDR2 SMNVEV (reference sequence). The V end was cut by 2 bases, the J end by 3 bases, with 14 bases between.

This chain connects TRBV12-3 or TRBV12-4 to TRBJ2-1, with D hard to call. There are 13 residues in the CDR3. Trimming left V 5 bases short and J 4 bases short, with 9 bases between. CDR3: CASSRQEYNEQFF. The DNA of the CDR3 is TGTGCCAGCAGTCGCCAGGAATACAATGAGCAGTTCTTC.

The chain is built from TRBV15 and TRBJ1-4, with D possibly TRBD1 on 6 matching bases. In germline, CDR1 is LNHNV, CDR2 YYDKDF (reference sequence). The CDR3 contains 14 residues. Trimming shortened V by 0 bases and J by 8 bases, and 10 bases separated the two germline ends. CDR3 nucleotides: TGTGCCACCAGCAGAGACAGGGGAGCCGAAAAACTGTTTTTT. Its translation is CATSRDRGAEKLFF.

The rearrangement links TRBV5-4 to TRBJ1-5; TRBD1 might be the D (5 bases). The V gene's germline CDR1 is SGHNT and CDR2 YYREEE (reference sequence). V lost 0 bases to trimming and J lost 7 bases, with 11 bases between them. The CDR3 is 14 residues long. The CDR3 here is CASSLAGTGQPQHF. CDR3 coding DNA: TGTGCCAGCAGCTTGGCCGGCACAGGCCAGCCCCAGCATTTT.

The rearrangement joins TRBV14 to TRBJ2-2; 7 positions agree with TRBD1. Germline CDR1 is SGHDN and CDR2 is FVKESK. The length of the CDR3 is 15 residues. Unmatched junction bases numbered 3, after V lost 1 base and J lost 4 bases. Written as DNA, the CDR3 is TGTGCCAGCAGCCAAGGACAGGGATCCACCGGGGAGCTGTTTTTT. Translated, it gives CASSQGQGSTGELFF.

Remarks on this clone: The sample holds other DNA sequences that translate to the same CDR3. V is TRBV28 and J is TRBJ2-7; 9 bases are a match to TRBD1. V shed 2 bases and J 3 bases; nucleotides not matched to a gene: 5. The length of the CDR3 is 15 residues. The germline V gene encodes CDR1 MDHEN and CDR2 SYDVKM. CDR3 nucleotide sequence: TGTGCCAGCAGTTTAGCCGGGACAGGGAGCTACGAGCAGTACTTC. Translation gives CASSLAGTGSYEQYF.

The chain recombines TRBV7-6 with TRBJ1-2; TRBD1 matches 9 bases. Germline V CDR1 and CDR2: SGHVS, FNYEAQ. The V gene end was trimmed by 3 bases and the J gene end by 10 bases; junction bases not matched to a gene: 6. This CDR3 is built from 13 residues. The CDR3: CASSLAGQGVYTF. In DNA form, the CDR3 reads TGTGCCAGCAGCTTGGCGGGACAGGGAGTCTACACCTTC.

This chain links TRBV10-3 with TRBJ1-1; TRBD1 agrees at 9 bases. There are 12 residues in the CDR3. Germline assignment: CDR1 ENHRY and CDR2 SYGVKD. V dropped 11 bases and J dropped 3; count of bases not matched to a gene: 4. The CDR3 region has the DNA TGTGCCGGCGACAGGGGGGACACTGAAGCTTTCTTT. Translating gives CAGDRGDTEAFF.

The J gene is TRBJ1-1, the V gene TRBV18; D may be TRBD1 (6 bases). The germline V gene has CDR1 KGHSH and CDR2 LQKENI. V was pared by 5 bases and J by 3 bases, with 13 bases between. The length of the CDR3 is 14 residues. The CDR3 coding sequence is TGTGCCAGCTCATTGTGGGACAAGCACACTGAAGCTTTCTTT. Protein sequence: CASSLWDKHTEAFF.

The V gene is TRBV2, the J gene TRBJ1-1; 7 bases match TRBD1. V lost 6 bases, J lost 2 bases, and 6 bases stayed unmatched. Germline V lookup: CDR1 SNHLY, CDR2 FYNNEI. This CDR3 region has 14 residues. CDR3 in DNA: TGTGCCAGCAGAGAACAGGGGATAAACACTGAAGCTTTCTTT. This gives the protein CASREQGINTEAFF. The full variable domain, in which reference TRBV2 and TRBJ1-1 provide the parts outside the CDR3, is EPEVTQTPSHQVTQMGQEVILRCVPISNHLYFYWYRQILGQKVEFLVSFYNNEISEKSEIFDDQFSVERPDGSNFTLKIRSTKLEDSAMYFCASREQGINTEAFFGQGTRLTVV.

This rearrangement joins TRBV27 to TRBJ1-2, with TRBD1 matching 8 bases. Germline values: CDR1 MNHEY, CDR2 SMNVEV (reference sequence). The V gene end was trimmed by 6 bases and the J gene end by 2 bases; junction bases not matched to a gene: 5. The CDR3 runs 14 residues. The CDR3: CASRGQAQNYGYTF. In DNA form, the CDR3 reads TGTGCCAGCAGGGGACAGGCCCAAAACTATGGCTACACCTTC.

The V and J genes are TRBV7-2 and TRBJ2-7; 12 bases are shared with TRBD2. The CDR3 contains 15 residues. Germline V CDR1 and CDR2: SGHTA, FQGNSA. The J segment lost 5 bases and the V segment lost 3 bases, leaving 5 bases of the junction unmatched. The CDR3 DNA is TGTGCCAGCAGCTTTGACGGACTAGCGGGGAACGAGCAGTACTTC. Amino acids: CASSFDGLAGNEQYF.

The chain has TRBV7-9 and TRBJ2-5; D may be TRBD1 (5 bases). From germline, CDR1 is SEHNR and CDR2 FQNEAQ (reference sequence). With 3 bases removed from V and 3 bases from J, the gap between germline ends came to 14 bases. The CDR3 runs 15 residues. CDR3 nucleotide sequence: TGTGCCAGCAGCTTGGTCAGGGCGGTAGAAGAGACCCAGTACTTC. Amino acids: CASSLVRAVEETQYF.

This chain connects TRBV29-1 to TRBJ1-2, with 7 bases matching TRBD1. The junction had 7 bases not matched to a gene; V was cut back by 7 bases and J by 5 bases. The CDR3 length is 12 residues. CDR1 and CDR2 (germline): SQVTM, ANQGSEA. CDR3 protein: CSAKGARYGYTF. The CDR3 DNA follows: TGCAGCGCTAAGGGGGCACGGTATGGCTACACCTTC.

The CDR3 DNA reads as TGCGCCAGCAGCCAACACCGGGACAGAAGGGCCACTGAAGCTTTCTTT. Amino acids: CASSQHRDRRATEAFF. V is TRBV4-1 and J is TRBJ1-1, with 7 bases fitting TRBD1. In germline, CDR1 is MGHRA, CDR2 YSYEKL. The V and J ends lost 2 bases and 4 bases, in that order; junction bases with no gene match: 10. The CDR3 runs 16 residues.

The chain combines TRBV7-8 with TRBJ2-5; perhaps TRBD1 as D (5 bases). V dropped 1 base and J dropped 2 bases, with 11 bases sitting between them. This CDR3 spans 15 amino acids. CDR1 SGHVS and CDR2 FQNEAQ come from the germline V gene. CDR3 protein: CASSLVVGVQETQYF. CDR3 in DNA: TGTGCCAGCAGCTTAGTAGTAGGGGTACAAGAGACCCAGTACTTC.

V is TRBV5-1 and J is TRBJ1-2, with a tentative D call TRBD1 (5 bases). There are 14 residues in the CDR3. V lost 4 bases to trimming and J lost 8 bases, with 18 bases between them. Germline loops: CDR1 SGHRS, CDR2 YFSETQ. As DNA, the CDR3 is TGCGCCAGCAGCGTCGAGGGAGGGGCGGAGGGCTACACCTTC. Protein: CASSVEGGAEGYTF.

The rearrangement uses TRBV21-1 and TRBJ1-5. TRBV21-1 is marked as a pseudogene. This CDR3 is built from 19 residues. The CDR3 DNA reads as TGTGCCAGCAGCAAAGTCTTCCCAGCGGAAGGGAAGGGTAGTCAGCCCCAGCATTTT. Translating gives CASSKVFPAEGKGSQPQHF.

The chain links TRBV5-1 to TRBJ2-2, with D possibly TRBD1 on 6 matching bases. The CDR3 loop spans 13 amino acids. V lost 3 bases and J lost 7, with 10 bases in between. Per the germline V gene, CDR1 is SGHRS and CDR2 is YFSETQ. The CDR3 here is CASSSQGGGELFF. CDR3 coding DNA: TGCGCCAGCAGCTCACAGGGTGGCGGGGAGCTGTTTTTT.

The chain uses TRBV19 and TRBJ1-4; 7 bases align to TRBD1. The germline V gene encodes CDR1 LNHDA and CDR2 SQIVND (reference sequence). The trim removed 5 bases at V and 0 bases at J, leaving 9 bases unmatched. The CDR3 extends over 17 amino acids. CDR3 nucleotides: TGTGCCAGTAGTCCCAGGACAGGTAGCGCAACTAATGAAAAACTGTTTTTT. Translated, it gives CASSPRTGSATNEKLFF.

The V gene is TRBV5-1, the J gene TRBJ2-3, with TRBD2 identical over 8 bases. The CDR3 extends over 15 amino acids. Per germline, CDR1 SGHRS and CDR2 YFSETQ. After removal of 4 bases from V and 4 bases from J, the junction contained 8 bases not matched to a gene. CDR3 loop: CASSPGLGIADTQYF. In DNA, the CDR3 is TGCGCCAGCAGCCCGGGACTAGGGATCGCAGATACGCAGTATTTT.

In its sample, this clone was seen once. This chain connects TRBV6-5 to TRBJ2-2; D is possibly TRBD2 (5 bases). CDR3 length: 13 amino acids. Germline CDR1 and CDR2: MNHEY and SVGAGI. V gave up 5 bases and J gave up 4 bases, with 8 bases separating them. CDR3 residues: CASSTGVTGELFF. The CDR3 coding sequence is TGTGCCAGCAGTACCGGGGTCACCGGGGAGCTGTTTTTT.

V usage is TRBV7-2 and J usage is TRBJ2-1; 8 bases are shared with TRBD2. The length of the CDR3 is 15 residues. CDR1 and CDR2 (germline): SGHTA, FQGNSA. Losses at the gene ends were 6 bases for V and 5 bases for J; bases not matched to a gene: 9. CDR3 DNA: TGTGCCAGCAGTAAGTGGGTGGGACTAGACAATGAGCAGTTCTTC. Residues: CASSKWVGLDNEQFF.